The rows below give T cell receptor beta chains drawn from one sample of a study of T cell repertoires in cytomegalovirus infection. TCRdb redid the calling of the reads with MiXCR, one entry per CDR3 protein. The sample includes about 180,000 distinct CDR3 sequences, 13% to 15% of them seen just once. Material for sequencing was PBMCs. The origin of the receptors is a human donor in good health (CMV status not recorded). Some clones in this sample may be carry-over from other donors' samples. Both conserved end residues are part of each CDR3. The order of the fields is J gene, V gene, CDR3 protein.

J gene: TRBJ2-7
V gene: TRBV14
CDR3 protein: CASSPHSLAYEQYF

J gene: TRBJ1-6
V gene: TRBV14
CDR3 protein: CASSVGQGANSPLHF

J gene: TRBJ2-2
V gene: TRBV7-2
CDR3 protein: CASSLKLPGGTGELFF

J gene: TRBJ2-1
V gene: TRBV7-9
CDR3 protein: CASSSAWAGQSNEQFF

J gene: TRBJ1-1
V gene: TRBV27
CDR3 protein: CASSFLASGERAFF

J gene: TRBJ2-7
V gene: TRBV29-1
CDR3 protein: CSASGTVSYEQYF

J gene: TRBJ2-4
V gene: TRBV6-1
CDR3 protein: CASSVTGATLNIQYF

J gene: TRBJ1-1
V gene: TRBV12-3/TRBV12-4
CDR3 protein: CASRTQENTEAFF

J gene: TRBJ2-2
V gene: TRBV6-6
CDR3 protein: CASSSWDFLGELFF

J gene: TRBJ1-1
V gene: TRBV7-2
CDR3 protein: CASSLSRRLNTEAFF

J gene: TRBJ2-1
V gene: TRBV29-1
CDR3 protein: CSVLGQSDEQFF

J gene: TRBJ2-7
V gene: TRBV28
CDR3 protein: CASSFDQGGAEQYF

J gene: TRBJ2-7
V gene: TRBV6-6
CDR3 protein: CASSYYPPWDEQYF

J gene: TRBJ2-1
V gene: TRBV4-2
CDR3 protein: CASSRPSRGLADNEQFF

J gene: TRBJ2-2
V gene: TRBV11-2
CDR3 protein: CASSLVAGNTGELFF

J gene: TRBJ1-1
V gene: TRBV20-1
CDR3 protein: CSAVQWGGNTEAFF

J gene: TRBJ2-7
V gene: TRBV5-1
CDR3 protein: CASSLEKGGQNYEQYF

J gene: TRBJ2-7
V gene: TRBV29-1
CDR3 protein: CSVATGIYEQYF

J gene: TRBJ2-2
V gene: TRBV12-3/TRBV12-4
CDR3 protein: CASSFQGDTGELFF

J gene: TRBJ2-3
V gene: TRBV27
CDR3 protein: CASSPLQVGLDTQYF

J gene: TRBJ1-1
V gene: TRBV6-5
CDR3 protein: CASSYVMDTEAFF

J gene: TRBJ2-3
V gene: TRBV12-3/TRBV12-4
CDR3 protein: CASSLSRERSDTQYF

J gene: TRBJ2-6
V gene: TRBV19
CDR3 protein: CASSMNSPGANVLTF

J gene: TRBJ1-1
V gene: TRBV5-6
CDR3 protein: CASSFRGARIMNTEAFF

J gene: TRBJ1-6
V gene: TRBV2
CDR3 protein: CASSERRVNSPLHF

J gene: TRBJ2-1
V gene: TRBV7-9
CDR3 protein: CASSSRDRGKNNEQFF

J gene: TRBJ2-2
V gene: TRBV7-2
CDR3 protein: CASSLSRPNTGELFF

J gene: TRBJ2-3
V gene: TRBV20-1
CDR3 protein: CSALDVTGERDTQYF

J gene: TRBJ1-1
V gene: TRBV7-9
CDR3 protein: CASSLAGQSNTEAFF

J gene: TRBJ2-3
V gene: TRBV28
CDR3 protein: CAIIAGRTDTQYF

J gene: TRBJ2-3
V gene: TRBV7-2
CDR3 protein: CASSLARGSTDTQYF